The 2 T cell receptor beta chains below come from one sample, sequenced in a study of cytomegalovirus exposure and HLA in healthy donors. The primer mix had 60 Vbeta and 13 Jbeta primers. TCRdb's copy holds only in-frame clones and misses some; the assay was immunoSEQ multiplex PCR. The data contain 200,000 or so clones, 78% of them singletons. The sample taken for sequencing was PBMCs. The receptors originated from a woman in her twenties or thirties in good health and CMV-seropositive.

In its sample, this clone was seen a few times. V and J are TRBV7-6 and TRBJ1-6; tentative D call: TRBD1 (5 bases). The V and J ends lost 4 bases and 9 bases respectively, with 16 bases between them. The CDR3 totals 15 residues. Germline lookup yields CDR1 SGHVS and CDR2 FNYEAQ. CDR3: CASSSRQNYGSPLHF. CDR3 nucleotide sequence: TGTGCCAGCAGCTCCAGACAGAACTACGGTTCACCCCTCCACTTT.

This rearrangement joins TRBV2 to TRBJ1-2; TRBD1 is a possible D gene (5 bases). The V end lost 0 bases, the J end lost 8 bases, and 10 bases lay between the germline ends. Germline assignment: CDR1 SNHLY and CDR2 FYNNEI. The length of the CDR3 is 13 residues. Written as DNA, the CDR3 is TGTGCCAGCAGTGAAGCTGGGGGGAGCGGCTACACCTTC. This sequence encodes CASSEAGGSGYTF.